Listed below are T cell receptor beta chains from one sample, sequenced in a study of monozygotic twins with inflammatory bowel disease. TCRdb reanalyzed the 5' RACE reads and collapses them to one entry per CDR3 protein, without DNA. This sample lists over 110,000 distinct CDR3 sequences; its ten largest clones have 2% to 3%. Material for sequencing was blood. The receptors here all came from a human donor with ulcerative colitis or Crohn's disease, or a healthy co-twin of an affected twin (not recorded which). Both conserved end residues are part of each CDR3. Fields, in order: J gene, V gene, CDR3 protein.

J: TRBJ1-2
V: TRBV9
CDR3: CASSVGGLGYGYTF

J: TRBJ1-1
V: TRBV12-3/TRBV12-4
CDR3: CASTILRWGQGSTEAFF

J: TRBJ1-6
V: TRBV7-2
CDR3: CASSPDRVINSPLHF

J: TRBJ2-7
V: TRBV19
CDR3: CASSEGALGYEQYF

J: TRBJ2-7
V: TRBV5-1
CDR3: CASSLTQGYEQYF

J: TRBJ1-1
V: TRBV10-3
CDR3: CAVGAEQGNTEAFF

J: TRBJ2-3
V: TRBV28
CDR3: CASRGVNTDTQYF

J: TRBJ1-5
V: TRBV20-1
CDR3: CSSRRSGQPQHF

J: TRBJ2-3
V: TRBV5-1
CDR3: CASSKVPQNTDTQYF

J: TRBJ2-5
V: TRBV19
CDR3: CASSIRVGETQYF

J: TRBJ2-1
V: TRBV7-6
CDR3: CASSLAEGGTGYNEQFF

J: TRBJ1-2
V: TRBV4-2
CDR3: CASSQDRGINYGYTF

J: TRBJ2-5
V: TRBV20-1
CDR3: CSAVHGVSETQYF

J: TRBJ1-2
V: TRBV6-2/TRBV6-3
CDR3: CASSYSRTSNYGYTF

J: TRBJ2-7
V: TRBV4-1
CDR3: CASSQVVSWTYEQYF

J: TRBJ2-7
V: TRBV12-3/TRBV12-4
CDR3: CASSFGDRGTEQYF

J: TRBJ2-7
V: TRBV9
CDR3: CASSVGLGTGRYEQYF

J: TRBJ2-5
V: TRBV5-5
CDR3: CASSLLGGGQLTTQYF

J: TRBJ2-1
V: TRBV7-2
CDR3: CASSLSSGGAVQFF

J: TRBJ2-7
V: TRBV20-1
CDR3: CSATSGGAYEQYF

J: TRBJ1-2
V: TRBV20-1
CDR3: CSASNPLSFYGYTF

J: TRBJ1-6
V: TRBV14
CDR3: CASSSLGQYNSPLHF

J: TRBJ2-2
V: TRBV9
CDR3: CARQGPIAGELFF

J: TRBJ2-7
V: TRBV7-8
CDR3: CASSLEDINSWEQYF

J: TRBJ2-1
V: TRBV7-4
CDR3: CASQYGLAPVNEQFF

J: TRBJ1-6
V: TRBV7-2
CDR3: CASSRLNSPLHF

J: TRBJ2-5
V: TRBV7-2
CDR3: CASSLKVGGPQTQYF

J: TRBJ1-1
V: TRBV9
CDR3: CASRGGGSTEAFF

J: TRBJ1-6
V: TRBV20-1
CDR3: CSAPLDRRHNSPLHF

J: TRBJ2-7
V: TRBV7-2
CDR3: CASSPRTVAYEQYF

J: TRBJ2-1
V: TRBV6-1
CDR3: CASSEPAGQYNEQFF

J: TRBJ2-7
V: TRBV27
CDR3: CASSPNPGTRIFTYEQYF

J: TRBJ1-4
V: TRBV5-4
CDR3: CASSPGRDEKLFF

J: TRBJ2-7
V: TRBV18
CDR3: CASSPSLNYEQYF

J: TRBJ1-1
V: TRBV27
CDR3: CASSLYQRTAAFF

J: TRBJ2-1
V: TRBV5-1
CDR3: CASSPQAGINEQFF

J: TRBJ1-2
V: TRBV4-3
CDR3: CASSQAGQGIRGYTF

J: TRBJ1-3
V: TRBV9
CDR3: CASSDGQGLNSGNTIYF

J: TRBJ1-6
V: TRBV30
CDR3: CACGPWANSPLHF

J: TRBJ2-1
V: TRBV24-1
CDR3: CATSDFLTSGGLGEQFF